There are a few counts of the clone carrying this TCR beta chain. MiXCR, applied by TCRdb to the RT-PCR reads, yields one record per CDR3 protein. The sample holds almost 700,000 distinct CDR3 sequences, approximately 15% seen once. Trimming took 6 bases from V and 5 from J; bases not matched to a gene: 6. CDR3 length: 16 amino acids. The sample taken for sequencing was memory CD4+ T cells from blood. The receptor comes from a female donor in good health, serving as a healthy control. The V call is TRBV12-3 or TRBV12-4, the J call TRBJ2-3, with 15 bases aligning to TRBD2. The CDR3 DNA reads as TGTGCCAGCAGCGCGGGACTAGCGGGGGGTGGAGATACGCAGTATTTT. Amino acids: CASSAGLAGGGDTQYF.